The 10 T cell receptor beta chains presented below share a single source sample, sequenced in a study of T cells in Graves' hyperthyroidism and ophthalmopathy. There were TCR beta CDR3 regions amplified from RNA transcripts. The TCR CDR3 was amplified in a first-round RT-PCR using the HTBI primer set. TCRdb ran MiXCR on the multiplex PCR reads and lists one entry per CDR3 protein. The table records some 740,000 distinct CDR3 sequences, approximately 15% of them present only once. The sample taken for sequencing was blood. These receptor sequences come from a woman between 18 and 29 years old with Graves' hyperthyroidism.

This clonotype turned up a few times. This chain links TRBV2 with TRBJ2-1; D is ambiguous. This CDR3 has 9 residues. Trimming stripped 11 bases from V and 6 bases from J, with 5 bases between. Germline V lookup: CDR1 SNHLY, CDR2 FYNNEI. The DNA for the CDR3 is TGTGCCGGAACCAATGAGCAGTTCTTC. Its protein is CAGTNEQFF.

This CDR3 is CASSAKGGPYQPQHF. CDR3 coding DNA: TGTGCCAGCAGCGCAAAGGGCGGGCCGTATCAGCCCCAGCATTTT. The chain uses TRBV7-9 and TRBJ1-5; D not resolved. The germline V and J ends were trimmed by 5 bases and 5 bases, with 16 bases remaining between them. The CDR3 extends over 15 amino acids. CDR1 SEHNR and CDR2 FQNEAQ come from the germline V gene (reference sequence). The full variable domain, in which reference TRBV7-9 and TRBJ1-5 provide the parts outside the CDR3, is DTGVSQNPRHKITKRGQNVTFRCDPISEHNRLYWYRQTLGQGPEFLTYFQNEAQLEKSRLLSDRFSAERPKGSFSTLEIQRTEQGDSAMYLCASSAKGGPYQPQHFGDGTRLSIL.

This clonotype was picked up many times. This sequence joins TRBV27 and TRBJ2-5; 8 bases match TRBD2. CDR1 is MNHEY, CDR2 SMNVEV, per germline (reference sequence). The length of the CDR3 is 17 residues. The ends lost 4 bases at V and 0 bases at J; junction bases unmatched: 10. CDR3 nucleotide sequence: TGTGCCAGCAGTTCCTACAGGACTAGCAGGTACCAAGAGACCCAGTACTTC. Amino acids: CASSSYRTSRYQETQYF.

V gene TRBV18 combines with J gene TRBJ1-1, with D possibly being TRBD1 (5 bases). V lost 6 bases and J lost 6, with 14 bases in between. CDR3 length: 13 amino acids. CDR1 is KGHSH, CDR2 LQKENI, per germline. CDR3 region: CASSPGREAEAFF. The CDR3 DNA follows: TGTGCCAGCTCCCCGGGCAGGGAGGCTGAAGCTTTCTTT.

This clonotype was detected once. This chain links TRBV9 with TRBJ2-1, with D perhaps TRBD2 (6 bases). CDR1 and CDR2 (germline): SGDLS, YYNGEE. The CDR3 totals 16 residues. Trimming cost V 0 bases and J 8 bases, with 18 bases left between them. The CDR3 here is CASSVAQTGAADEQFF. The CDR3 coding sequence is TGTGCCAGCAGCGTAGCCCAAACGGGAGCAGCGGATGAGCAGTTCTTC.

Ten or more counts support this clonotype. This rearrangement joins TRBV15 to TRBJ1-1; D possibly corresponds to TRBD1 (5 bases). The V gene lost 6 bases and the J gene lost 1 base, with 18 bases spanning the gap. CDR1 is LNHNV and CDR2 is YYDKDF in the germline V gene (reference sequence). The CDR3 totals 16 residues. CDR3 amino acids: CATSPGRRGRNTEAFF. The CDR3 region has the DNA TGTGCCACCAGTCCTGGCCGGCGGGGCAGGAACACTGAAGCTTTCTTT.

This clonotype appeared a few times. V usage is TRBV14 and J usage is TRBJ2-7, with a possible D match to TRBD1 (5 bases). The CDR3 is 13 residues long. Germline lookup yields CDR1 SGHDN and CDR2 FVKESK. With 3 bases removed from V and 6 bases from J, the gap between germline ends came to 12 bases. Here the CDR3 reads CASSHQGTREQYF. CDR3 nucleotides: TGTGCCAGCAGCCACCAGGGAACGCGCGAGCAGTACTTC.

This clonotype appeared a few times. The V gene is TRBV9, the J gene TRBJ2-1; TRBD2 aligns across 11 bases. V shed 0 bases and J 4 bases; nucleotides not matched to a gene: 9. This CDR3 is built from 18 residues. Germline CDR1 reads SGDLS; CDR2 reads YYNGEE. The DNA for the CDR3 is TGTGCCAGCAGCGTAGGGAGTAGCGGGAGGGCCAGGTACAATGAGCAGTTCTTC. Translating gives CASSVGSSGRARYNEQFF.

In this sample, this clonotype turned up many times. One junction end disagrees with the germline gene, perhaps due to a read error. The chain recombines TRBV12-3 or TRBV12-4 with TRBJ2-5; no reliable D call. CDR3 length: 17 amino acids. In DNA form, the CDR3 reads TGTGCCAGCAGTTTGGGGTTATTGGGTACAATACAAGAGGCCCAGTACTTC. The encoded protein is CASSLGLLGTIQEAQYF.

Comment on this clonotype: A much larger clone is a single base away; this may be a read error. V usage is TRBV20-1 and J usage is TRBJ2-1; 7 bases match TRBD2. Germline V gives CDR1 DFQATT, CDR2 SNEGSKA (reference sequence). This CDR3 has 14 amino acids. The junction had 9 bases not matched to a gene; V was cut back by 1 base and J by 9 bases. The CDR3, as DNA: TGCAGTGCTAGAGCCCTAGCGGCGTGGGTTGAGCAGTTCTTC. Amino acids: CSARALAAWVEQFF.